This T cell receptor (beta chain) was found in a study of shared T cell receptors in the human thymus. The CDR3 length is 16 residues. V lost 4 bases, J lost 1 base, and 15 bases lay in between. The V gene's germline CDR1 is SGHNT and CDR2 YYREEE (reference sequence). This clone has only one observation. TCRdb's copy holds only in-frame clones and misses some; the assay was immunoSEQ multiplex PCR. The profile shows about 380,000 clones, 85% to 95% of them singletons. The TCR sequence derives from a human donor. Sequencing input: thymocytes. The V and J genes are TRBV5-4 and TRBJ2-4; D perhaps matches TRBD1 (6 bases). Here the CDR3 DNA reads TGTGCCAGCAGCCCTGGGGGCATGGGGGCCAAAAACATTCAGTACTTC. Its protein product is CASSPGGMGAKNIQYF.